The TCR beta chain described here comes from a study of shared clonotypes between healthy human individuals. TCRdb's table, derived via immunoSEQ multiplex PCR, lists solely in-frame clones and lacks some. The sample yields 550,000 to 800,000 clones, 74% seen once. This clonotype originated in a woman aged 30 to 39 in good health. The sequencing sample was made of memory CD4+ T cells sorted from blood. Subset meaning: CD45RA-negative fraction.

The CDR3 region has the DNA TGTGCCAGCAGCCTACAGGGGGCGCGTTCAAACGAGCAGTACTTC. It is translated as CASSLQGARSNEQYF. The rearrangement links TRBV5-4 to TRBJ2-7; 9 bases map to TRBD1. With V trimmed by 4 bases and J by 5 bases, 10 bases remained unmatched. In germline, CDR1 is SGHNT, CDR2 YYREEE (reference sequence). This CDR3 comprises 15 residues.